This T cell receptor (beta chain) was retrieved from a study of blood T cell repertoires in COVID-19. Study-level information: Acute-phase and convalescent COVID-19 samples originated in the United States, Italy and Spain.

Profiled with immunoSEQ multiplex PCR; TCRdb holds only in-frame clones, not every one. The table records about 150,000 clones, around 80% of them present only once. CDR3 length equals 15 residues. V was pared by 0 bases and J by 3 bases, with 2 bases of the junction left unmatched. The germline gives CDR1 LGHNA, CDR2 YSLEER. The chain combines TRBV4-3 with TRBJ1-1; TRBD1 aligns across 9 bases. Sequencing input: peripheral blood. The TCR originated in a human donor in a cohort sampled during active COVID-19. The CDR3: CASSQEQGAYTEAFF. CDR3 sequence (DNA): TGCGCCAGCAGCCAAGAACAGGGGGCCTACACTGAAGCTTTCTTT.